This TCR beta chain appears in the sequencing data of a study of CD8 T cells in Susac syndrome. Random-hexamer reverse transcription was applied to about 0.5 to 1 ug RNA. The amplification used immunoSEQ multiplex PCR on TCR beta CDR3; it spanned 54 Vbeta and 13 Jbeta. In TCRdb, the immunoSEQ multiplex PCR reads were re-called with MiXCR into one record per CDR3 protein. The table lists around 150,000 distinct CDR3 sequences, over 85% of them singletons. The authors carried out high-throughput sequencing of TCR beta. They applied it to CD8+ and CD4+ T cells obtained from blood. The authors negatively isolated CD8+ and CD4+ T cells and FACS-enriched TEMRA cells. The sequenced material came from CD4+ T cells from PBMCs. The clonotype originates from a human donor in good health.

CDR3 nucleotides: TGTGCCAGTAGTGGGGGACGGTTGGGTACTGAAGCTTTCTTT. The encoded protein is CASSGGRLGTEAFF. The chain recombines TRBV19 with TRBJ1-1, with a tentative D call TRBD1 (5 bases). The germline V and J ends were trimmed by 5 bases and 5 bases, with 15 bases remaining between them. The CDR3 sequence is 14 residues long. CDR1 is LNHDA, CDR2 SQIVND, per germline (reference sequence).